This T cell receptor (beta chain) was obtained from a study of cytotoxic CD8 clonotypes in ibrutinib-treated CLL. About the research overall: Once treatment had gone on for a median of approximately 11 months, range 6 to 36, response samples were drawn. The study, taken as a whole, reports: The public clonotypes identified were infrequent and showed contraction or stability on treatment.

Looked up from germline, CDR1 is SNHLY and CDR2 is FYNNEI. CDR3 length equals 9 residues. Data came from immunoSEQ multiplex PCR; TCRdb stores just in-frame clones and leaves some out. The table lists approximately 200,000 clones, 55% to 85% of them singletons. Note on this clone: As yet, its antigen is unknown. A junction end diverges from the germline sequence, so it may reflect a read error.

This specimen consisted of PBMCs, obtained after 24 months of ibrutinib treatment. V is TRBV2 and J is TRBJ2-7; weak D call: TRBD1 (6 bases). The receptor was derived from a human donor with chronic lymphocytic leukemia. The CDR3 DNA sequence: TGTGCCAGCGGGACATACGCAGACTTC. Translated, it gives CASGTYADF.